This T cell receptor (beta chain) was profiled in a study of CD8 T cells in ankylosing spondylitis. Study results and limitations: Clones that were linked to disease were CD8+ and were relatively rare in peripheral blood. Disease-linked clones reportedly showed significant enrichment in matched ankylosing spondylitis synovial fluid. One TCR beta motif, made up of several highly homologous variants, appeared characteristic of ankylosing spondylitis blood.

For this clonotype: Its antigen is still unknown.

TCRdb ran MiXCR on the 5' RACE reads and lists one entry per CDR3 protein. The data contain more than 100,000 distinct CDR3 sequences, approximately 17% of them singletons. CDR1 is KGHSH, CDR2 LQKENI, per germline. This CDR3 region has 13 residues. The germline V and J ends were trimmed by 6 bases and 4 bases, with 10 bases remaining between them. The genes are TRBV18 and TRBJ1-3; D perhaps matches TRBD1 (5 bases). The sample was blood, either unsorted or a sorted T cell fraction (not recorded which). This receptor was identified in a male donor with ankylosing spondylitis. The CDR3 here is CASSWDSGNTIYF. As DNA, the CDR3 is TGTGCCAGCTCTTGGGACTCCGGAAACACCATATATTTT.